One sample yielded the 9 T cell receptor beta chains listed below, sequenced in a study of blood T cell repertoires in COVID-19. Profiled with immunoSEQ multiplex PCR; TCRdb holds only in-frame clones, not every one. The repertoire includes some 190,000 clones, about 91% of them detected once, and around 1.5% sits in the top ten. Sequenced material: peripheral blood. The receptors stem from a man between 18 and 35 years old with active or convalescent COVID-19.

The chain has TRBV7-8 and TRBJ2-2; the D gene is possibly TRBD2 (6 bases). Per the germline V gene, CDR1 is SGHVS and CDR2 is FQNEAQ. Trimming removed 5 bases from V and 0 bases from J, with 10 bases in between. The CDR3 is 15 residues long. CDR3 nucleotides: TGTGCCAGCAGCCGTAGCGGCACGAACACCGGGGAGCTGTTTTTT. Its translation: CASSRSGTNTGELFF.

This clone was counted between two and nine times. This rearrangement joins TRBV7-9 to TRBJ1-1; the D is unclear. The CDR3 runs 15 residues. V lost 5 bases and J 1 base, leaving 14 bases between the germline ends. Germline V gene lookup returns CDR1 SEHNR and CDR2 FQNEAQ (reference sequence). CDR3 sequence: CASSLPTSPNTEAFF. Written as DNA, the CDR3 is TGTGCCAGCAGCCTCCCGACATCACCGAACACTGAAGCTTTCTTT. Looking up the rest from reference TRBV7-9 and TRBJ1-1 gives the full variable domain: DTGVSQNPRHKITKRGQNVTFRCDPISEHNRLYWYRQTLGQGPEFLTYFQNEAQLEKSRLLSDRFSAERPKGSFSTLEIQRTEQGDSAMYLCASSLPTSPNTEAFFGQGTRLTVV.

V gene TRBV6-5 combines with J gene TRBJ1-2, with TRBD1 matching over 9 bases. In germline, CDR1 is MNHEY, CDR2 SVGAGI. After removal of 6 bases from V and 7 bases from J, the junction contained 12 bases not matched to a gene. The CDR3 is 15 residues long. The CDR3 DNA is TGTGCCAGCAGGGCCGGGACAGGGAGACGTCGTGGCTACACCTTC. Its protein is CASRAGTGRRRGYTF.

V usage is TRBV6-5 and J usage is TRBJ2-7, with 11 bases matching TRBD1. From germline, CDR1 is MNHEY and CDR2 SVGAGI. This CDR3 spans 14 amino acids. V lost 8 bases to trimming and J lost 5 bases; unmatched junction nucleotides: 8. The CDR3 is CASHQGQGVDEQYF. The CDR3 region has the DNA TGTGCCAGCCACCAGGGACAGGGGGTAGACGAGCAGTACTTC.

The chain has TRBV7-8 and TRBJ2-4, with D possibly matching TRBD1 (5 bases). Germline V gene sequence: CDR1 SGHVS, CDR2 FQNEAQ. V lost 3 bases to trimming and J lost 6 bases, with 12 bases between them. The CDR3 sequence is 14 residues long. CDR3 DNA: TGTGCCAGCAGCTTGGGTTGGGGCTCAAACATTCAGTACTTC. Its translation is CASSLGWGSNIQYF.

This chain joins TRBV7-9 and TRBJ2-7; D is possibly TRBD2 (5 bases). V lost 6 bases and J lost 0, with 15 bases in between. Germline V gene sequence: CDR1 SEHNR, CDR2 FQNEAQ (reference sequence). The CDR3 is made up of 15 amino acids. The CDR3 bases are TGTGCCAGCAGTGACGAGGGCACTACCTCCTACGAGCAGTACTTC. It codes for CASSDEGTTSYEQYF.

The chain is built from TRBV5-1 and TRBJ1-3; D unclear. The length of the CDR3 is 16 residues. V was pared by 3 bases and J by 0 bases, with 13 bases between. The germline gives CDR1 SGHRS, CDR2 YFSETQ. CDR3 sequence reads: CASSSSGISSGNTIYF. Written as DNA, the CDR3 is TGCGCCAGCAGCTCAAGCGGTATTAGCTCTGGAAACACCATATATTTT.

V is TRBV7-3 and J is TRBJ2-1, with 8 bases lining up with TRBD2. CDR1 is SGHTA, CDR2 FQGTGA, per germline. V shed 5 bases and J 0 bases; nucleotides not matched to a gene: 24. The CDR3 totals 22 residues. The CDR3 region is CASSKLGFNSGTGGSSYNEQFF. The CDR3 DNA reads TGTGCCAGCAGCAAATTAGGGTTTAATTCAGGGACGGGAGGGAGCTCCTACAATGAGCAGTTCTTC. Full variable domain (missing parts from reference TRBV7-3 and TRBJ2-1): GAGVSQTPSNKVTEKGKYVELRCDPISGHTALYWYRQSLGQGPEFLIYFQGTGAADDSGLPNDRFFAVRPEGSVSTLKIQRTERGDSAVYLCASSKLGFNSGTGGSSYNEQFFGPGTRLTVL.

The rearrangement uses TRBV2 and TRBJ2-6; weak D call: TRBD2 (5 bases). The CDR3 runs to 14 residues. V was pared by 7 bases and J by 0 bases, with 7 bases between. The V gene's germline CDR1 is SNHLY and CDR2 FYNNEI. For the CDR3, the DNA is TGTGCCAGCAACGAGGGCTCTGGGGCCAACGTCCTGACTTTC. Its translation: CASNEGSGANVLTF.